This T cell receptor (beta chain) is drawn from a study of T cell responses to AZD1222 COVID-19 vaccine. The CDR3 runs 14 residues. Germline-derived CDR1 and CDR2 are SNHLY and FYNNEI. V lost 6 bases to trimming and J lost 9 bases; unmatched junction nucleotides: 6. The assay was immunoSEQ multiplex PCR, and TCRdb's table has in-frame clones only and misses some. Of fewer than 150,000 clones in the sample, approximately 92% are singletons; the top ten hold approximately 7%. The chain has TRBV2 and TRBJ1-6; 9 nucleotides agree with TRBD1. This receptor was taken from an adult who received the AZD1222 COVID-19 vaccine. Specimen: peripheral blood, collected 28 days after the second AZD1222 dose. CDR3 region: CASRRPDRGSPLHF. Here the CDR3 DNA reads TGTGCCAGCAGGCGCCCGGACAGGGGTTCACCCCTCCACTTT. The full variable domain, rest sourced from reference TRBV2 and TRBJ1-6, is EPEVTQTPSHQVTQMGQEVILRCVPISNHLYFYWYRQILGQKVEFLVSFYNNEISEKSEIFDDQFSVERPDGSNFTLKIRSTKLEDSAMYFCASRRPDRGSPLHFGNGTRLTVT.